The next 8 T cell receptor beta chains were all read from a single sample in a study of T cell repertoires and HLA-DP antigens. Their antigens are not known. The data were produced by immunoSEQ multiplex PCR, yet TCRdb's version contains in-frame clones alone and is incomplete. The table includes about 110,000 clones, nearly 95% detected once. The sample was CD4+ T cells from PBMCs. Receptors originate from a woman between 18 and 30 years old in good health and CMV-seronegative.

This clone turned up a few times. The chain has TRBV6-5 and TRBJ1-5, with D unresolved. The CDR3 length is 13 residues. V was clipped by 4 bases and J by 3 bases, with 7 bases between them. Germline CDR1 MNHEY, CDR2 SVGAGI. In DNA, the CDR3 is TGTGCCAGCAGTTTAGGGAACAATCAGCCCCAGCATTTT. This translates into CASSLGNNQPQHF.

The chain uses TRBV4-1 and TRBJ1-1; 7 bases fit TRBD1. With 1 base clipped from V and 0 bases from J, the junction kept 8 bases outside the gene matches. Germline V gene lookup returns CDR1 MGHRA and CDR2 YSYEKL. CDR3 length: 17 residues. Here the CDR3 reads CASSQGRGRSLNTEAFF. DNA for the CDR3: TGCGCCAGCAGCCAAGGAAGGGGGCGGTCCCTGAACACTGAAGCTTTCTTT.

The CDR3 nucleotides are TGTGCCAGCTCACCACCAAGCGGGGGCCGCCTCGAGCAGTACGTC. This encodes CASSPPSGGRLEQYV. The V call is TRBV18, the J call TRBJ2-7, with 8 bases fitting TRBD2. The CDR3 covers 15 residues. The germline gives CDR1 KGHSH, CDR2 LQKENI. Trimming took 0 bases from V and 6 from J; bases not matched to a gene: 7.

This rearrangement joins TRBV6-5 to TRBJ2-3; D gene ambiguous. The CDR3 runs to 13 residues. Germline CDR1 reads MNHEY; CDR2 reads SVGAGI. V gave up 1 base and J gave up 5 bases, with 7 bases separating them. The CDR3 loop is CASSYLGRDTQYF. The CDR3 coding sequence is TGTGCCAGCAGTTACTTAGGCCGAGATACGCAGTATTTT.

This clone has a single count. The chain recombines TRBV28 with TRBJ1-2; TRBD1 is a possible D gene (6 bases). The CDR3 covers 13 residues. The V end was cut by 5 bases, the J end by 4 bases, with 11 bases between. CDR1 is MDHEN, CDR2 SYDVKM, per germline. CDR3: CASSVQGFYGYTF. Written as DNA, the CDR3 is TGTGCCAGCAGTGTACAGGGTTTCTATGGCTACACCTTC.

The rearrangement uses TRBV4-1 and TRBJ2-3; tentatively, D is TRBD1 (6 bases). This CDR3 is 15 amino acids long. Germline CDR1 and CDR2: MGHRA and YSYEKL. Trimming took off 1 base at V and 3 bases at J, with 11 bases between the two ends. The CDR3 region is CASSQGGLGTDTQYF. The CDR3 nucleotides are TGCGCCAGCAGCCAAGGGGGGCTGGGGACAGATACGCAGTATTTT.

V is TRBV6-5 and J is TRBJ2-5; D ambiguous. Germline-derived CDR1 and CDR2 are MNHEY and SVGAGI. The ends were cut back, 5 bases at V and 5 bases at J, with 18 bases in the middle. The CDR3 extends over 15 amino acids. The CDR3 sequence: CASSPSRQQGETQYF. CDR3 in DNA: TGTGCCAGCAGTCCCTCCAGGCAGCAAGGCGAGACCCAGTACTTC.

The chain recombines TRBV6-1 with TRBJ2-1, with 13 bases identical to TRBD2. Germline-derived CDR1 and CDR2 are MNHNS and SASEGT. This CDR3 has 15 residues. Unmatched junction bases numbered 2, after V lost 1 base and J lost 8 bases. CDR3 region: CASSEGTSGSHEQFF. CDR3 coding DNA: TGTGCCAGCAGTGAAGGGACTAGCGGGAGTCATGAGCAGTTCTTC.